The clone carrying this TCR beta chain appeared many times. The antigen is unknown. Patients with other autoimmune diseases, uncontrolled infections, pregnancy or lactation were excluded. The sample comes from a study of Graves' ophthalmopathy and Graves' hyperthyroidism. Background on the study: Pretreatment peripheral blood was obtained at initial diagnosis.

Study conclusions and caveats: With just over 70% sensitivity and approximately 72% specificity, the model predicted ophthalmopathy progression. Most clonotypes expanded in thyroid above 0.001 frequency were present in blood too.

The junction had 11 bases not matched to a gene; V was cut back by 3 bases and J by 4 bases. The germline V gene has CDR1 LNHDA and CDR2 SQIVND (reference sequence). This CDR3 comprises 16 residues. The sequenced template was RNA, covering the TCR beta CDR3 region. The workflow started with a first-round RT-PCR run with HTBI primers and then moved on to a second-round multiplex PCR. Each CDR3 protein is one row after TCRdb ran MiXCR on the multiplex PCR reads. The table has about 390,000 distinct CDR3 sequences, approximately 15% seen once; the top ten hold 5.5% to 7%. The chain couples TRBV19 to TRBJ1-1; 7 nucleotides agree with TRBD1. This TCR derives from a young woman with stable Graves' hyperthyroidism. The sequenced sample consisted of peripheral blood. In nucleotides, the CDR3 is TGTGCCAGTAGTATTCGGAAGGGGGCGATCCCCACTGAAGCTTTCTTT. Its protein is CASSIRKGAIPTEAFF.